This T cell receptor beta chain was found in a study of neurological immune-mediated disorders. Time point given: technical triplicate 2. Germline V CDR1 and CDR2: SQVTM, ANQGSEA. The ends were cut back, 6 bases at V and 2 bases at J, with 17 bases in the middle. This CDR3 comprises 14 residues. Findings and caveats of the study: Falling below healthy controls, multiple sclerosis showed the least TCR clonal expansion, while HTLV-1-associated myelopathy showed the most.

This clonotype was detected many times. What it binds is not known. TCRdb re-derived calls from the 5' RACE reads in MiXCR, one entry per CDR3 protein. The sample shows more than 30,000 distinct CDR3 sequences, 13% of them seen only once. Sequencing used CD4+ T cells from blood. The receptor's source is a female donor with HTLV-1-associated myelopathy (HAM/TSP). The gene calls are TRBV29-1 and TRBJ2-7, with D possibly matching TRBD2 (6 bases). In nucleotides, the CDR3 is TGCAGCGTCGGAGAACAACTAGCAACCTACGAGCAGTACTTC. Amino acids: CSVGEQLATYEQYF.